A selection of T cell receptor beta chains follows, all from one sample in a study of blood T cell repertoires in COVID-19. Libraries were prepared by immunoSEQ multiplex PCR; TCRdb keeps only in-frame clonotypes and omits some of them. The repertoire holds tens of thousands of clones, with roughly 88% as singletons. Sequences were obtained from peripheral blood. Receptors originate from a man aged 45-65 years with active COVID-19. CDR3s include the opening cysteine and the closing phenylalanine or tryptophan. D genes are given only for firm matches. Clone size, where shown, is once, few, many, or a class for clones that have expanded.

v_gene	j_gene	d_gene	abundance	CDR3aa	CDR3nt
TRBV3-1/TRBV3-2	TRBJ2-5	.	.	CASSQGIQGGETQYF	TGTGCCAGCAGCCAAGGAATACAGGGAGGGGAGACCCAGTACTTC
TRBV19	TRBJ2-3	.	.	CASRTGGPRDTQYF	TGTGCCAGTAGGACTGGAGGGCCGCGGGATACGCAGTATTTT
TRBV12-5	TRBJ2-1	TRBD2	few	CASALREGDEQFF	TGTGCTAGTGCCCTCCGGGAGGGCGATGAGCAGTTCTTC
TRBV7-9	TRBJ2-3	.	.	CASSLVGVHTDTQYF	TGTGCCAGCAGCTTAGTAGGGGTTCACACAGATACGCAGTATTTT
TRBV3-1/TRBV3-2	TRBJ1-2	TRBD1	once	CASSQGQGPYGYTF	TGTGCCAGCAGCCAAGGACAGGGCCCTTATGGCTACACCTTC
TRBV6-5	TRBJ1-6	.	.	CASSYRPLLNNSPLHF	TGTGCCAGCAGTTACCGCCCCCTCCTAAATAATTCACCCCTCCACTTT
TRBV11-1	TRBJ1-1	.	.	CASSAQQGLNTEAFF	TGTGCCAGCAGCGCTCAACAGGGTTTGAACACTGAAGCTTTCTTT
TRBV9	TRBJ2-1	TRBD1	.	CASSAGQTYNEQFF	TGTGCCAGCAGCGCGGGACAGACCTACAATGAGCAGTTCTTC
TRBV7-9	TRBJ1-5	TRBD1	.	CASSLPTGPGVSNQPQHF	TGTGCCAGCAGCCTCCCGACAGGGCCGGGAGTAAGCAATCAGCCCCAGCATTTT
TRBV20-1	TRBJ1-1	.	.	CSLTEAFF	TGCAGCCTCACTGAAGCTTTCTTT
TRBV6-1	TRBJ2-3	TRBD2	.	CASSVRTSGPRGWQYF	TGTGCCAGCAGTGTAAGGACTAGCGGCCCCCGAGGATGGCAGTATTTT
TRBV18	TRBJ1-2	.	.	CASSPRVASGYTF	TGTGCCAGCTCACCCCGGGTCGCGAGTGGCTACACCTTC
TRBV29-1	TRBJ2-5	TRBD2	.	CSVEGLADRTQYF	TGCAGCGTTGAGGGACTAGCGGACCGGACCCAGTACTTC
TRBV7-3	TRBJ2-1	TRBD2	.	CASSLIRTSGRLGSEQFF	TGTGCCAGCAGCTTAATCAGGACTAGCGGGAGGTTGGGGAGTGAGCAGTTCTTC
TRBV12-3/TRBV12-4	TRBJ1-5	.	.	CASSLSGNQPQHF	TGTGCCAGCAGTTTATCAGGGAATCAGCCCCAGCATTTT
TRBV11-3	TRBJ1-4	.	.	CASSPDFPNEKLFF	TGTGCCAGCAGCCCAGACTTCCCTAATGAAAAACTGTTTTTT
TRBV15	TRBJ2-2	.	.	CATSRDPGGRTGELFF	TGTGCCACCAGCAGAGATCCCGGGGGGCGGACCGGGGAGCTGTTTTTT
TRBV11-2	TRBJ2-5	.	.	CASSPWTAETQYF	TGTGCCAGCAGCCCATGGACAGCAGAGACCCAGTACTTC
TRBV10-3	TRBJ2-1	.	.	CAISRLDDNEQFF	TGTGCCATCAGCAGACTAGACGACAATGAGCAGTTCTTC
TRBV30	TRBJ2-5	.	.	CAGWPGVRETQYF	TGTGCCGGGTGGCCGGGGGTTCGAGAGACCCAGTACTTC
TRBV6-4	TRBJ2-1	.	.	CASSKQGADEQFF	TGTGCCAGCAGTAAACAGGGTGCGGATGAGCAGTTCTTC
TRBV12-5	TRBJ2-1	.	.	CASGPLLVAGEQFF	TGTGCTAGTGGACCCCTCTTGGTGGCGGGGGAGCAGTTCTTC
TRBV3-1/TRBV3-2	TRBJ2-1	.	once	CASSQDMSGWEQFF	TGTGCCAGCAGCCAAGATATGTCGGGATGGGAGCAGTTCTTC
TRBV9	TRBJ1-3	.	medium-sized	CASSVAAQGNTIYF	TGTGCCAGCAGCGTAGCAGCGCAGGGGAACACCATATATTTT
TRBV9	TRBJ2-1	.	.	CASSVAFHGNEQFF	TGTGCCAGCAGCGTAGCTTTCCACGGCAATGAGCAGTTCTTC
TRBV6-6	TRBJ2-7	.	few	CASSYSSVLYEQYF	TGTGCCAGCAGTTACTCCTCAGTTCTCTACGAGCAGTACTTC
TRBV29-1	TRBJ1-1	.	.	CSGSTGQNTEAFF	TGCAGCGGCTCGACAGGCCAGAACACTGAAGCTTTCTTT
TRBV24-1	TRBJ1-6	TRBD1	.	CAPWDRENSPLHF	TGTGCCCCCTGGGACAGGGAAAATTCACCCCTCCACTTT
TRBV18	TRBJ2-7	.	.	CASSPRGNYEQYF	TGTGCCAGCTCACCACGAGGGAACTACGAGCAGTACTTC
TRBV10-3	TRBJ2-3	.	once	CAISELASTDTQYF	TGTGCCATCAGTGAATTAGCGAGCACAGATACGCAGTATTTT
TRBV20-1	TRBJ2-5	.	once	CSASLRVGETQYF	TGCAGTGCTAGTCTCAGGGTCGGGGAGACCCAGTACTTC